The clone carrying this TCR beta chain was observed a single time. The data stem from a study of blood T cell repertoires in COVID-19. Study summary: Samples came from the United States, Italy and Spain, spanning acute and convalescent COVID-19. Sources were T cells, B-cell-depleted T cells, or PBMCs; the material itself was cDNA or gDNA.

The CDR3 loop spans 13 amino acids. CDR1 is ENHRY, CDR2 SYGVKD, per germline. The V and J ends lost 7 bases and 0 bases respectively, with 4 bases between them. In the source study's methods: Counts of nucleated cells, estimated from reference gene primer amplification, were obtained. Sequencing was performed with immunoSEQ multiplex PCR; in TCRdb, only in-frame clones are kept and a portion is missing. The DNA was the basis for D and trimming; V, J and clone size are from that table. The table records 150,000 to 200,000 clones, nearly 90% of them present only once. The sample taken for sequencing was peripheral blood. The receptor was isolated from a man aged 18 to 35 who had recovered from COVID-19. The V and J genes are TRBV10-3 and TRBJ2-6; D gene ambiguous. CDR3: CAITNSGANVLTF. The CDR3 DNA follows: TGTGCCATCACCAACTCTGGGGCCAACGTCCTGACTTTC.